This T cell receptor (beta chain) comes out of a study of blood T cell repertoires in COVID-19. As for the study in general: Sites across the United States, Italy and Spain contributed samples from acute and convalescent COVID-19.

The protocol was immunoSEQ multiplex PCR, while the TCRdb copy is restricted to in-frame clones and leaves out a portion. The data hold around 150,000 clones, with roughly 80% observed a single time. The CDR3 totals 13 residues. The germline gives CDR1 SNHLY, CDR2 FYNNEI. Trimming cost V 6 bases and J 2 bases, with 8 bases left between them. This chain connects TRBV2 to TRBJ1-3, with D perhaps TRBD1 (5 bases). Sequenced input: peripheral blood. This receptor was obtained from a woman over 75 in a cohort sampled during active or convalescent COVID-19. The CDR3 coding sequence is TGTGCCAGCAGGGACACCGCTGGAAACACCATATATTTT. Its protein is CASRDTAGNTIYF.